This paragraph reports one T cell receptor (beta chain). Its antigen has not been determined. Within one base of it there is no much larger clone, and no base qualities were kept. The sample belongs to a study of cytomegalovirus exposure and HLA in healthy donors (dated by TCRdb to the late 2010s). Concerning the study at large: The 650 to 750 repertoires of the first cohort and the approximately 130 validation repertoires were produced on the same platform, according to a later analysis. The study was designed to test whether signatures of past pathogen exposure could be identified by cataloging public T cell receptors. A separate validation cohort of about 110 different subjects was used in addition to the roughly 700-subject first cohort. To predict cytomegalovirus infection status, the study brought together high-throughput TCR immunosequencing, statistical association of individual TCRs with disease status, and machine learning.

Paper-wide results and their limitations: A few of the identified cytomegalovirus-associated TCR beta chains were confirmed in vitro to be specific for cytomegalovirus antigens. A later analysis found that TCRs clustered in the first cohort also tended to co-occur in the 100 to 150 validation repertoires, with 94% of cluster scores above 0. It was suggested by the authors that the approach could potentially be generalized to other disease states and immunological phenotypes. Across donors, most TCR sequences were observed very rarely, whereas some public TCRs were present in many individuals. The validation cohort had no HLA typing available for a later analysis, so co-occurrence within that cohort was assessed over all 120 or so repertoires. A total of roughly 160 TCR beta chains were listed by the study as associated with cytomegalovirus. The classifier was reported to diagnose cytomegalovirus status with high specificity and sensitivity in both the original cohort and the validation cohort.

Donors formed part of the validation cohort, which comprised fewer than 150 subjects and was distinct from the first cohort of several hundred subjects. Per the germline V gene (reference sequence), GTSNPN is the CDR1 and SVGIG is the CDR2. The CDR3 runs 14 amino acids, cysteine and phenylalanine included. The retained sequence is limited to the CDR3, 42 bases, with the frame set at the first base. Trimming at the junction amounts to 8 bases on V and 1 base on J, and the germline ends lie 15 bases apart. The library was produced with the immunoSEQ multiplex PCR assay. The study's own analysis went as follows. To diagnose cytomegalovirus status from the catalog of TCR beta chain sequences, a statistical classification framework was built. Drawn from immuneACCESS, this table holds only the in-frame rearrangements with V and J called that TCRdb kept. Clones are partly lost; checked studies trace under half to an unresolved V gene and leave the rest unexplained. The V and J calls and clone size are taken from that table; D and trimming were inferred from the DNA. Recorded for this sample are about 330,000 clones; around 90% of them occurred a single time. The ten largest make up 0.95% to 1.5% of the sample.

The material sequenced was PBMCs. This sequence was found in a young woman in good health and CMV-seropositive. Recombination linked TRBV30 to TRBJ1-3, with TRBD1 as a weak D call on 5 bases. The CDR3 region has the sequence CADQGYRSGNTIYF. Read as DNA, the sequence is TGTGCCGACCAGGGTTACCGATCTGGAAACACCATATATTTT.